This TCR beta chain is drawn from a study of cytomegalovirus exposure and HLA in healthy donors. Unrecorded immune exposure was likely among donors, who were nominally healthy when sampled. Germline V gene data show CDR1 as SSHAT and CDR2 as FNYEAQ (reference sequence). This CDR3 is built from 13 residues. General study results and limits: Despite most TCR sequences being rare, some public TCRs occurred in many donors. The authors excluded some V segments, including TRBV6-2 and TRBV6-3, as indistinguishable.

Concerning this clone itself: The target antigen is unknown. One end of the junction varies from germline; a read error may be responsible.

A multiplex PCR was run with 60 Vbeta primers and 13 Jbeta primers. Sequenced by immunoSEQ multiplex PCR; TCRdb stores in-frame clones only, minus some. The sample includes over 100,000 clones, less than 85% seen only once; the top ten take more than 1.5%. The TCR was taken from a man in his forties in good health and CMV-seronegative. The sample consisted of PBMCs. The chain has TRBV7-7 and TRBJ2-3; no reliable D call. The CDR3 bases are TGTGCTAGCAGCCTCTCACCGGAGGATACGCAGTATTTT. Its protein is CASSLSPEDTQYF.